These 24 T cell receptor beta chains originate from one sample sequenced in a study of T cells in Graves' hyperthyroidism and ophthalmopathy. Amplified regions were TCR beta CDR3 sequences from RNA transcripts. The HTBI primer set was used in a first-round RT-PCR of the TCR CDR3. MiXCR, applied by TCRdb to the multiplex PCR reads, yields one record per CDR3 protein. The sample shows about 320,000 distinct CDR3 sequences, 16% of them seen only once. The source material was blood. The receptors originated from a man younger than 40 with Graves' hyperthyroidism.

This clonotype occurred a few times. V and J are TRBV15 and TRBJ2-2, with TRBD1 matching over 11 bases. With 3 bases clipped from V and 4 bases from J, the junction kept 4 bases outside the gene matches. The germline V gene has CDR1 LNHNV and CDR2 YYDKDF (reference sequence). The CDR3 totals 16 residues. The CDR3 DNA reads as TGTGCCACCAGCAGTCGGGACAGGGGGACCACCGGGGAGCTGTTTTTT. It is translated as CATSSRDRGTTGELFF.

This clonotype has more than one count but fewer than ten. The chain has TRBV19 and TRBJ2-1, with 8 bases fitting TRBD2. Germline-derived CDR1 and CDR2 are LNHDA and SQIVND (reference sequence). Trimming took 11 bases from V and 8 from J; bases not matched to a gene: 11. This CDR3 has 13 residues. CDR3 coding DNA: TGTGCCGCCCTCGGGAGGGCCGCGGATGAGCAGTTCTTC. It yields the protein CAALGRAADEQFF.

The chain joins TRBV3-1 to TRBJ1-6; 9 bases are a match to TRBD1. Looked up from germline, CDR1 is LGHDT and CDR2 is YNNKEL (reference sequence). The CDR3 has 18 residues. Trimming took 5 bases from V and 7 from J; bases not matched to a gene: 15. The DNA of the CDR3 is TGTGCCAGCAGCGACAAGCCCTGGACAGGGGTAAGAAATTCACCCCTCCACTTT. This sequence encodes CASSDKPWTGVRNSPLHF. Full variable domain (outside the CDR3, taken from reference TRBV3-1 and TRBJ1-6): DTAVSQTPKYLVTQMGNDKSIKCEQNLGHDTMYWYKQDSKKFLKIMFSYNNKELIINETVPNRFSPKSPDKAHLNLHINSLELGDSAVYFCASSDKPWTGVRNSPLHFGNGTRLTVT.

This chain uses TRBV11-2 with TRBJ2-4; TRBD2 might be the D (6 bases). CDR3 length: 17 amino acids. Germline V gene data show CDR1 as SGHAT and CDR2 as FQNNGV. Trimming took 3 bases from V and 1 from J, leaving 16 bases between them. CDR3 amino acids: CASSFLGRGHAKNIQYF. CDR3 in DNA: TGTGCCAGCAGCTTCTTGGGGCGGGGTCATGCCAAAAACATTCAGTACTTC.

This clonotype was detected many times. This chain links TRBV24-1 with TRBJ1-1; 8 bases are shared with TRBD1. V gave up 4 bases and J gave up 5 bases; unmatched junction bases: 8. The length of the CDR3 is 15 residues. The V gene's germline CDR1 is KGHDR and CDR2 SFDVKD. The CDR3: CATSERTGGETEAFF. DNA for the CDR3: TGTGCCACCAGTGAAAGAACAGGGGGAGAAACTGAAGCTTTCTTT.

The chain carries TRBV10-2 and TRBJ2-7; TRBD2 matches at 11 bases. V shed 4 bases and J 4 bases; nucleotides not matched to a gene: 6. CDR3 length: 15 residues. The germline gives CDR1 WSHSY, CDR2 SAAADI. The CDR3 DNA sequence: TGCGCCAGCAGTGTATCCCTAGCGGGAGGTTACGAGCAGTACTTC. Its protein product is CASSVSLAGGYEQYF.

Ten or more counts support this clonotype. The rearrangement links TRBV20-1 to TRBJ2-1, with a weak D call TRBD2 (6 bases). This CDR3 contains 14 residues. Trimming shortened V by 5 bases and J by 7 bases, and 18 bases separated the two germline ends. Germline loops: CDR1 DFQATT, CDR2 SNEGSKA (reference sequence). CDR3 residues: CSAHLAPFPNEQFF. The CDR3 coding sequence is TGCAGTGCTCATCTAGCGCCCTTCCCTAATGAGCAGTTCTTC.

This clonotype was seen many times. V is TRBV28 and J is TRBJ2-7; 7 positions match TRBD1. The CDR3 length is 15 residues. Germline values: CDR1 MDHEN, CDR2 SYDVKM. The trim removed 5 bases at V and 2 bases at J, leaving 9 bases unmatched. The DNA of the CDR3 is TGTGCCAGCAGTCCCGCATTAACAGGGGCCTACGAGCAGTACTTC. Its protein is CASSPALTGAYEQYF.

This clonotype was observed many times. This chain connects TRBV11-2 to TRBJ2-7; D tentatively fits TRBD1 or TRBD2 (5 bases each). The V gene's germline CDR1 is SGHAT and CDR2 FQNNGV. V gave up 0 bases and J gave up 9 bases, with 15 bases separating them. The CDR3 extends over 14 amino acids. In DNA form, the CDR3 reads TGTGCCAGCAGCTTAGATCCCGGAACAGGAGGGCAGTACTTC. Translating gives CASSLDPGTGGQYF.

In this sample, this clonotype turned up many times. The V gene is TRBV29-1, the J gene TRBJ1-1; D unclear. CDR1 and CDR2 from the germline V gene are SQVTM and ANQGSEA. Trimming left V 4 bases short and J 1 base short, with 4 bases between. The CDR3 sequence is 11 residues long. The CDR3 DNA reads as TGCAGCGTTGGTCGGAACACTGAAGCTTTCTTT. Its translation is CSVGRNTEAFF.

The chain employs TRBV27 and TRBJ1-2; 8 nucleotides agree with TRBD1. Losses at the gene ends were 6 bases for V and 7 bases for J; bases not matched to a gene: 7. This CDR3 is built from 13 residues. The V gene's germline CDR1 is MNHEY and CDR2 SMNVEV (reference sequence). Here the CDR3 reads CASRPGGAGGYTF. The DNA for the CDR3 is TGTGCCAGCAGGCCAGGGGGCGCGGGTGGCTACACCTTC.

There are many counts of this clonotype. The chain is built from TRBV5-1 and TRBJ2-3; a weak D match, TRBD2 (5 bases). V dropped 6 bases and J dropped 6 bases, with 20 bases sitting between them. The CDR3 runs 15 residues. Germline values: CDR1 SGHRS, CDR2 YFSETQ. CDR3 amino acids: CASTATGIFGDTQYF. The CDR3 DNA follows: TGCGCCAGCACCGCCACCGGGATTTTCGGCGATACGCAGTATTTT.

Regarding this clonotype: This clone may be a read error of a much larger clone one base away. This sequence joins TRBV5-1 and TRBJ2-1, with D tentatively TRBD1 (5 bases). The V gene lost 1 base and the J gene lost 10 bases, with 15 bases spanning the gap. Germline lookup yields CDR1 SGHRS and CDR2 YFSETQ. The CDR3 is 14 amino acids. The CDR3 loop is CASSLSTDSNEQFF. CDR3 nucleotide sequence: TGCGCCAGCAGCTTGTCGACAGATAGCAACGAGCAGTTCTTC.

This clonotype was found a few times. The J gene is TRBJ2-7, the V gene TRBV9; D gene ambiguous. Germline values: CDR1 SGDLS, CDR2 YYNGEE. The ends were cut back, 7 bases at V and 2 bases at J, with 16 bases in the middle. The CDR3 spans 14 residues. The DNA for the CDR3 is TGTGCCAGCGGGAAGGACCCGGCCACCTACGAGCAGTACTTC. Its protein product is CASGKDPATYEQYF. Filled out from reference TRBV9 and TRBJ2-7, the complete variable domain reads DSGVTQTPKHLITATGQRVTLRCSPRSGDLSVYWYQQSLDQGLQFLIQYYNGEERAKGNILERFSAQQFPDLHSELNLSSLELGDSALYFCASGKDPATYEQYFGPGTRLTVT.

This clonotype was detected ten times or more. This chain uses TRBV29-1 with TRBJ1-1; TRBD1 aligns across 11 bases. Germline trimming cut 6 bases from V and 1 base from J; bases unmatched to any gene: 1. The CDR3 covers 13 residues. Germline V gene lookup returns CDR1 SQVTM and CDR2 ANQGSEA. The CDR3: CSVGTGGNTEAFF. DNA of the CDR3: TGCAGCGTCGGGACAGGGGGGAACACTGAAGCTTTCTTT.

This clonotype was seen a few times. The chain has TRBV29-1 and TRBJ2-7, with a tentative D call TRBD1 (6 bases). Germline CDR1 and CDR2: SQVTM and ANQGSEA. Trimming removed 4 bases from V and 6 bases from J, with 16 bases in between. The CDR3 covers 13 residues. The CDR3 sequence is CSVVSQGKSEQYF. The CDR3 DNA is TGCAGCGTTGTGTCTCAGGGGAAAAGCGAGCAGTACTTC.

V and J are TRBV3-1 and TRBJ2-1; 16 nucleotides align to TRBD2. CDR1 LGHDT and CDR2 YNNKEL come from the germline V gene (reference sequence). V gave up 3 bases and J gave up 9 bases; unmatched junction bases: 8. The CDR3 loop spans 17 amino acids. The CDR3 reads CASSHPEGLAGGGEQFF. CDR3 coding DNA: TGTGCCAGCAGCCACCCGGAGGGACTAGCGGGAGGGGGTGAGCAGTTCTTC.

This clonotype has ten or more counts. The rearrangement links TRBV18 to TRBJ2-5; possible D gene TRBD1, 5 bases. The CDR3 is made up of 17 amino acids. From germline, CDR1 is KGHSH and CDR2 LQKENI. The ends were cut back, 4 bases at V and 1 base at J, with 19 bases in the middle. The CDR3 nucleotides read TGTGCCAGCTCACTACAGGCAGCTTCCACCCCCCAAGAGACCCAGTACTTC. This translates into CASSLQAASTPQETQYF.

A word on this clonotype: With a much larger clone just one base away, this may be a read error. This sequence joins TRBV10-3 and TRBJ2-3; D is perhaps TRBD1 (6 bases). The ends were cut back, 8 bases at V and 2 bases at J, with 14 bases in the middle. Germline assignment: CDR1 ENHRY and CDR2 SYGVKD. This CDR3 comprises 14 residues. The CDR3 here is CAISPPGVTDTQYF. The CDR3 bases are TGTGCCATCTCTCCCCCAGGGGTCACAGATACGCAGTATTTT.

This clonotype showed up many times. The V and J genes are TRBV20-1 and TRBJ2-1; 9 bases match TRBD1. The CDR3 sequence is 13 residues long. Germline V gene data show CDR1 as DFQATT and CDR2 as SNEGSKA (reference sequence). J was trimmed by 9 bases and V by 5 bases; bases with no gene match: 8. CDR3 sequence: CSALGRGQGEQFF. Here the CDR3 DNA reads TGCAGTGCTTTAGGGAGGGGACAGGGTGAGCAGTTCTTC.

The V gene is TRBV11-2, the J gene TRBJ2-7; no clear D gene. Germline lookup yields CDR1 SGHAT and CDR2 FQNNGV. There are 13 residues in the CDR3. V was shortened by 1 base and J by 3 bases, with 7 bases between the two germline ends. CDR3 bases: TGTGCCAGCAGCTTAGTAACAGACTACGAGCAGTACTTC. Residues: CASSLVTDYEQYF. Variable domain in full (rest from reference TRBV11-2 and TRBJ2-7): EAGVAQSPRYKIIEKRQSVAFWCNPISGHATLYWYQQILGQGPKLLIQFQNNGVVDDSQLPKDRFSAERLKGVDSTLKIQPAKLEDSAVYLCASSLVTDYEQYFGPGTRLTVT.

Concerning this clonotype: A much larger clone lies one base from this, so it may be a read error. The J gene is TRBJ2-7, the V gene TRBV20-1; D is unclear. Per germline, CDR1 DFQATT and CDR2 SNEGSKA (reference sequence). The CDR3 totals 12 residues. The CDR3 protein is CSARRYSYERYF. The CDR3 DNA sequence: TGCAGTGCTAGGCGGTACTCCTACGAGCGGTACTTC.

This clonotype appeared many times. This rearrangement joins TRBV2 to TRBJ1-1; D is undetermined. Germline CDR1 is SNHLY and CDR2 is FYNNEI. CDR3 size: 13 residues. The V and J ends lost 6 bases and 1 base respectively, with 9 bases between them. In nucleotides, the CDR3 is TGTGCCAGCAGACCCCCTGGGAACACTGAAGCTTTCTTT. Translating it yields CASRPPGNTEAFF.

This clonotype occurred a few times. A single base separates this from a much larger clone, so it may be a read error. The V gene is TRBV20-1, the J gene TRBJ1-1; a possible D gene is TRBD1 (5 bases). The CDR3 extends over 14 amino acids. Germline values: CDR1 DFQATT, CDR2 SNEGSKA (reference sequence). In nucleotides, the CDR3 is TGCAGTGCTAGCATGGGGCTCGGGAACACTGAAGCTATCTTT. Amino acids: CSASMGLGNTEAIF.